This T cell receptor (beta chain) came from a study of cytomegalovirus exposure and HLA in healthy donors. Regarding the study as a whole: Accurate prediction of most subjects' HLA-A and HLA-B alleles from TCR beta sequences was reported. The study flagged 150 to 200 TCR beta chains as cytomegalovirus-associated.

Vbeta (60) and Jbeta (13) primers were used in the PCR. The data were produced by immunoSEQ multiplex PCR, yet TCRdb's version contains in-frame clones alone and is incomplete. The repertoire includes about 160,000 clones, roughly 84% of them detected once, and more than 1.5% sits in the top ten. This clone was seen only once. The antigen is unknown. The CDR3 totals 16 residues. V shed 4 bases, J shed 8 bases, and the junction held 14 bases outside the gene matches. Germline CDR1 is SGHRS and CDR2 is YFSETQ. Specimen: PBMCs. The rearrangement links TRBV5-1 to TRBJ1-1; 10 bases agree with TRBD1. The source is a young man in good health and CMV-seronegative. This CDR3 is CASSLTPPGQGMEAFF. CDR3 DNA sequence: TGCGCCAGCAGCCTCACACCGCCGGGACAGGGGATGGAAGCTTTCTTT.